The 17 T cell receptor beta chains presented below share a single source sample, sequenced in a study of T cells expressing NK-cell markers. After re-calling the 5' RACE reads, TCRdb lists one entry per CDR3 protein, DNA absent. The sample includes about 150,000 distinct CDR3 sequences. Sequencing was done on a sample of blood T cells: a sorted CD56 or NKG2C T cell subset, CD4+ or CD8+ T cells, or bulk PBMC T cells (not recorded which). The receptors here all came from a woman aged 45-59 years in good health.

V usage is TRBV6-2 or TRBV6-3 and J usage is TRBJ1-5; the D call from TCRdb, TRBD1, cannot be confirmed without DNA. CDR1 and CDR2 (germline): MNHEY, SVGEGT. The CDR3 totals 14 residues. The CDR3 spells CASSYVAGDQPQHF.

The chain combines TRBV20-1 with TRBJ2-1. CDR1 and CDR2 (germline): DFQATT, SNEGSKA (reference sequence). This CDR3 has 17 residues. CDR3 loop: CSAREVGFEGPYNEQFF.

V is TRBV7-9 and J is TRBJ2-3. The CDR3 totals 15 residues. Germline CDR1 and CDR2: SEHNR and FQNEAQ (reference sequence). This chain's CDR3 is CASSTSLRGTDTQYF. The variable domain in full, with the rest retrieved from reference TRBV7-9 and TRBJ2-3, is DTGVSQNPRHKITKRGQNVTFRCDPISEHNRLYWYRQTLGQGPEFLTYFQNEAQLEKSRLLSDRFSAERPKGSFSTLEIQRTEQGDSAMYLCASSTSLRGTDTQYFGPGTRLTVL.

This rearrangement joins TRBV21-1 to TRBJ2-1; TCRdb indicates TRBD2, and absent DNA this call remains unverified. TRBV21-1 is a documented pseudogene. CDR3 length: 19 amino acids. The CDR3 reads CASSSKLVRAGEGDNEQFF.

This sequence joins TRBV7-9 and TRBJ2-5; TCRdb calls TRBD1, which cannot be checked without DNA. The CDR3 contains 15 residues. Germline V CDR1 and CDR2: SEHNR, FQNEAQ (reference sequence). CDR3 in amino acids: CASSLVPGKQETQYF.

The chain joins TRBV5-1 to TRBJ2-1. Germline assignment: CDR1 SGHRS and CDR2 YFSETQ. This CDR3 spans 17 amino acids. The CDR3: CASSPFLLSSSYNEQFF.

The chain has TRBV4-1 and TRBJ1-1; the TCRdb call, TRBD1, lacks DNA for checking. Germline CDR1 and CDR2: MGHRA and YSYEKL. The CDR3 loop spans 18 amino acids. The CDR3 region is CASSRPGTGGQGHTEAFF.

This rearrangement joins TRBV25-1 to TRBJ1-2. Germline assignment: CDR1 MGHDK and CDR2 SYGVNS. The CDR3 is 13 amino acids. The CDR3 protein is CASSESPSYGYTF.

V and J are TRBV7-8 and TRBJ2-3; TCRdb's D call, TRBD1, is unchecked because there is no DNA. Germline V gene lookup returns CDR1 SGHVS and CDR2 FQNEAQ. There are 16 residues in the CDR3. CDR3 residues: CASSLLIGGARDTQYF.

The genes are TRBV25-1 and TRBJ2-1; checking the TCRdb D call of TRBD2 is not possible without DNA. The CDR3 covers 14 residues. CDR1 is MGHDK and CDR2 is SYGVNS in the germline V gene. CDR3 amino acids: CASSRWTSSNEQFF.

V and J are TRBV7-3 and TRBJ2-1. The CDR3 sequence is 12 residues long. CDR1 and CDR2 (germline): SGHTA, FQGTGA. CDR3 region: CASSISANEQFF.

The rearrangement joins TRBV3-1 to TRBJ2-5; absent DNA, TCRdb's TRBD1 call cannot be checked. Germline CDR1 is LGHDT and CDR2 is YNNKEL (reference sequence). The CDR3 is made up of 15 amino acids. CDR3 sequence reads: CASSQASGTGETQYF.

V and J are TRBV14 and TRBJ2-3; TCRdb proposes TRBD1, but this gene call is untestable without DNA. The germline V gene has CDR1 SGHDN and CDR2 FVKESK. The CDR3 sequence is 14 residues long. The CDR3 here is CASSRGQGGDTQYF.

This chain connects TRBV5-5 to TRBJ2-1. Germline V CDR1 and CDR2: SGHKS, YYEKEE (reference sequence). The CDR3 is made up of 15 amino acids. CDR3 residues: CASAPWTEKYNEQFF.

The gene calls are TRBV28 and TRBJ2-1; TCRdb outputs TRBD2, but without DNA this stays unchecked. This CDR3 is 14 amino acids long. Germline-derived CDR1 and CDR2 are MDHEN and SYDVKM. CDR3 amino acids: CASSPVAGYNEQFF.

This chain links TRBV4-1 with TRBJ2-1. Germline V gene lookup returns CDR1 MGHRA and CDR2 YSYEKL. The CDR3 covers 13 residues. The CDR3 reads CASSQEAHHEQFF.

The chain couples TRBV7-9 to TRBJ2-1; no DNA is available, so the TRBD2 call from TCRdb remains unchecked. The CDR3 length is 15 residues. Germline values: CDR1 SEHNR, CDR2 FQNEAQ (reference sequence). CDR3 residues: CASNGREIGYNEQFF.